This TCR beta chain was found in a study of neurological immune-mediated disorders. The table lists this clonotype with many counts. As for time point: technical triplicate 2. Libraries from sorted cells used 900,000 to 1,000,000 T cells (CD4+ or CD8+). It was by 5'RACE with 10-nucleotide random UMIs that the cDNA was made. TCRdb reanalysed the 5' RACE reads using MiXCR and keeps one entry per CDR3 protein. The sample records about 31,000 distinct CDR3 sequences, roughly 15% being singletons. The CDR3 has 15 residues. Germline trimming cut 4 bases from V and 4 bases from J; bases unmatched to any gene: 9. Germline-derived CDR1 and CDR2 are MNHEY and SMNVEV (reference sequence).

The chain joins TRBV27 to TRBJ1-1, with 7 bases identical to TRBD1. The sequenced sample consisted of CD4+ T cells from blood. This receptor was taken from a female donor with HTLV-1-associated myelopathy (HAM/TSP). The CDR3: CASSSDRVGGTEAFF. The CDR3 DNA sequence: TGTGCCAGCAGTTCCGACAGGGTCGGGGGCACTGAAGCTTTCTTT.